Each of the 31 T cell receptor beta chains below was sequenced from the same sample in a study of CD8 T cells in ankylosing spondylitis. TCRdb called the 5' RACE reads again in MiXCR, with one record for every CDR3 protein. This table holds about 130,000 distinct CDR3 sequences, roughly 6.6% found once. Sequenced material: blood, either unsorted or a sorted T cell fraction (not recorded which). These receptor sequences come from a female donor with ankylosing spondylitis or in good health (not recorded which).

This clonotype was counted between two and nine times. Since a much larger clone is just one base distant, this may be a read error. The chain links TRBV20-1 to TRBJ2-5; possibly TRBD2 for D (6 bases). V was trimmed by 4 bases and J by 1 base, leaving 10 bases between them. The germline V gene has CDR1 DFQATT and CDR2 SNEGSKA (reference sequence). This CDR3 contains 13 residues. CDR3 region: CSAKDGGQETQYF. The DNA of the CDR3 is TGCAGTGCTAAGGACGGGGGCCAAGAGACCCAGTACTTC.

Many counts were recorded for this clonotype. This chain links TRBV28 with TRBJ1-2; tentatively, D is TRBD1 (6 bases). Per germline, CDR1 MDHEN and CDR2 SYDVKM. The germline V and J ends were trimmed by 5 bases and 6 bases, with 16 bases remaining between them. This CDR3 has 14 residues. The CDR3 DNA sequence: TGTGCCAGCAGTCCCCCGGGGGGGCACCATGGCTACACCTTC. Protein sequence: CASSPPGGHHGYTF.

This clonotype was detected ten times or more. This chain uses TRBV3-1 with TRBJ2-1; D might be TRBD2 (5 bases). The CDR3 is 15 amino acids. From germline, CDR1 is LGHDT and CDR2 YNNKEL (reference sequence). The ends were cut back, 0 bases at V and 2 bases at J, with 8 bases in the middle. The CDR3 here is CASSQESGAYNEQFF. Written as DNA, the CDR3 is TGTGCCAGCAGCCAAGAGTCCGGGGCCTACAATGAGCAGTTCTTC.

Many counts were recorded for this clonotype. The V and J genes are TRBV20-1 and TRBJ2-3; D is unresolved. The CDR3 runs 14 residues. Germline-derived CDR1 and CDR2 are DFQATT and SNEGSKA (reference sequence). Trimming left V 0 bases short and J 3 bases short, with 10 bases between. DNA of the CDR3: TGCAGTGCTAGAGAACCGCCACGGACAGATACGCAGTATTTT. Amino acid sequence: CSAREPPRTDTQYF.

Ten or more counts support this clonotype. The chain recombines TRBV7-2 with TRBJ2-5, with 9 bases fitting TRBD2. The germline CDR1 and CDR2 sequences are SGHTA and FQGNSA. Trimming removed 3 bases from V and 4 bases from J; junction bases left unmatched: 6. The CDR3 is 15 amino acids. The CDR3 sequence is CASSFGRGGRETQYF. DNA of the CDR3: TGTGCCAGCAGCTTCGGGCGGGGGGGTCGAGAGACCCAGTACTTC.

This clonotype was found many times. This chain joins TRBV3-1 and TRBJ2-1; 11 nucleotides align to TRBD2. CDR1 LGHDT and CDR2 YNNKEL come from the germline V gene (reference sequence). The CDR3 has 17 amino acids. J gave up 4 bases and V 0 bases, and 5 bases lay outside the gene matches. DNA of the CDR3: TGTGCCAGCAGCCAAGACTGGCTAGCGGGGGGATACAATGAGCAGTTCTTC. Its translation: CASSQDWLAGGYNEQFF.

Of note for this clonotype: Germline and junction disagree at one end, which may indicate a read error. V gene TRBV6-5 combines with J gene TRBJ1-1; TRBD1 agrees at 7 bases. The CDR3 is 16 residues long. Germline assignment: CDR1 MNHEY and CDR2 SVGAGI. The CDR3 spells CASSDSLTGRDTEAFF. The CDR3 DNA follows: TGTGCCAGCAGTGACTCCCTGACAGGGAGGGACACTGAAGCTTTCTTT.

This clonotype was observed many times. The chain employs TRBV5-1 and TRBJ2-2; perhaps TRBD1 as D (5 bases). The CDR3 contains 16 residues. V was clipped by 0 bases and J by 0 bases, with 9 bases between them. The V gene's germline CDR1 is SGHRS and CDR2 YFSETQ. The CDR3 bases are TGCGCCAGCAGCTTGGTTACACAGGCGAACACCGGGGAGCTGTTTTTT. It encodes CASSLVTQANTGELFF.

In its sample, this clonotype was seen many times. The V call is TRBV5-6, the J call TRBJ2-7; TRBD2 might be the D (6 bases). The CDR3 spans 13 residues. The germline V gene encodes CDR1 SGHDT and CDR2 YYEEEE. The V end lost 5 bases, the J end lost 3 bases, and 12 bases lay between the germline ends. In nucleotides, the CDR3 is TGTGCCAGCAGATTAGCGGCGAACTACGAGCAGTACTTC. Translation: CASRLAANYEQYF.

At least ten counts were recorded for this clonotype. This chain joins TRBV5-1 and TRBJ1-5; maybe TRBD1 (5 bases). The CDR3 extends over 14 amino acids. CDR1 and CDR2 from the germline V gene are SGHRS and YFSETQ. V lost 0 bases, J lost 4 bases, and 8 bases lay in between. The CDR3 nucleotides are TGCGCCAGCAGCTTGGTGGCAGGGAATCAGCCCCAGCATTTT. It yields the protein CASSLVAGNQPQHF.

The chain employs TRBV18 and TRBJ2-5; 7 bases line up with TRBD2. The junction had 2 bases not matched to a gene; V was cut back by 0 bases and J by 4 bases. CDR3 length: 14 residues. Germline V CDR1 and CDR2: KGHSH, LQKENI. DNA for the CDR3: TGTGCCAGCTCACCACCGGCTAGCGGAGAGACCCAGTACTTC. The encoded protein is CASSPPASGETQYF. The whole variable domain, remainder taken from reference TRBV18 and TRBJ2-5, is NAGVMQNPRHLVRRRGQEARLRCSPMKGHSHVYWYRQLPEEGLKFMVYLQKENIIDESGMPKERFSAEFPKEGPSILRIQQVVRGDSAAYFCASSPPASGETQYFGPGTRLLVL.

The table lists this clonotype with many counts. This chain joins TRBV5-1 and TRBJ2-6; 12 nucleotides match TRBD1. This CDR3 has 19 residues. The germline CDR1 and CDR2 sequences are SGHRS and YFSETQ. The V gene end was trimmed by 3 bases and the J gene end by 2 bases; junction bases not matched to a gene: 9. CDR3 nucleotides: TGCGCCAGCAGCTGGGAGACCGGGACAGGGGGCGCTGGGGCCAACGTCCTGACTTTC. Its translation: CASSWETGTGGAGANVLTF.

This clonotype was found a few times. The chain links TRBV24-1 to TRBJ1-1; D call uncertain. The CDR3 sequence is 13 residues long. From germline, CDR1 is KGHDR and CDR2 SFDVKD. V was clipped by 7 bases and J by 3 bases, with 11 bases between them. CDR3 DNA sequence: TGTGCCACCAGGACCTATGCGGACACTGAAGCTTTCTTT. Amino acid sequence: CATRTYADTEAFF.

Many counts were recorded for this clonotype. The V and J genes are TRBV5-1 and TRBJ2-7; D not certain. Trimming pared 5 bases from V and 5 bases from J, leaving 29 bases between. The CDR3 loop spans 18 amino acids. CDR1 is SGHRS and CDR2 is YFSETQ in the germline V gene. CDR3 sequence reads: CASSFNSIDSSAPHEQYF. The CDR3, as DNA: TGCGCCAGCAGTTTTAACTCGATCGACTCCTCCGCCCCCCACGAGCAGTACTTC.

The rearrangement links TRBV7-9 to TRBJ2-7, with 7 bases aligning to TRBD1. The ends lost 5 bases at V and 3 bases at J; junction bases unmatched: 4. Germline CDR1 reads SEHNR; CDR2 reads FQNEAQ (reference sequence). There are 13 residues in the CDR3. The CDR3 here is CASSQGGIYEQYF. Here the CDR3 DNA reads TGTGCCAGCAGCCAAGGGGGCATCTACGAGCAGTACTTC.

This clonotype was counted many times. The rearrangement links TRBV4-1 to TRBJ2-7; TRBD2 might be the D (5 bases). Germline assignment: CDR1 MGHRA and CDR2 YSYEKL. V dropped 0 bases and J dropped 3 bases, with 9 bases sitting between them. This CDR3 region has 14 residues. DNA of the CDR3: TGCGCCAGCAGCCAAGAGAGGGCCAGCTACGAGCAGTACTTC. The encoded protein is CASSQERASYEQYF.

CDR3 residues: CASRRGQSSYNSPLHF. CDR3 bases: TGTGCCAGCAGACGCGGACAGAGCTCCTATAATTCACCCCTCCACTTT. The chain employs TRBV6-1 and TRBJ1-6, with a tentative D call TRBD1 (6 bases). Trimming took 6 bases from V and 0 from J, leaving 12 bases between them. The CDR3 contains 16 residues. Germline V lookup: CDR1 MNHNS, CDR2 SASEGT.

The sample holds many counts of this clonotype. Here the CDR3 reads CASKPAGEGYTF. Here the CDR3 DNA reads TGTGCCAGCAAGCCGGCAGGCGAAGGCTACACCTTC. The chain has TRBV6-5 and TRBJ1-2; D unclear. CDR3 length: 12 residues. The germline V and J ends were trimmed by 7 bases and 8 bases, with 14 bases remaining between them. Looked up from germline, CDR1 is MNHEY and CDR2 is SVGAGI.

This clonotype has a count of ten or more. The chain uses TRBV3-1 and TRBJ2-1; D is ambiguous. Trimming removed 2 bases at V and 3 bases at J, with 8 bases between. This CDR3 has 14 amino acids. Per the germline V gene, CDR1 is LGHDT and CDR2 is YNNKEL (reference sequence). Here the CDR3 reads CASSQRRSYNEQFF. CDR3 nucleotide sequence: TGTGCCAGCAGCCAAAGGCGGAGCTACAATGAGCAGTTCTTC.

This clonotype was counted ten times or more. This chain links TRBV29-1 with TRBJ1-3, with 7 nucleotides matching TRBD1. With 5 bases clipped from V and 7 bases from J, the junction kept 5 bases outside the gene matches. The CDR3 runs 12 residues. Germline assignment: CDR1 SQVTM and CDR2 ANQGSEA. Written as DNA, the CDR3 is TGCAGCGTTAGGCGAGGGGGCAACACCATATATTTT. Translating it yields CSVRRGGNTIYF. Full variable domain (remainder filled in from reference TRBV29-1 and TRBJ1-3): SAVISQKPSRDICQRGTSLTIQCQVDSQVTMMFWYRQQPGQSLTLIATANQGSEATYESGFVIDKFPISRPNLTFSTLTVSNMSPEDSSIYLCSVRRGGNTIYFGEGSWLTVV.

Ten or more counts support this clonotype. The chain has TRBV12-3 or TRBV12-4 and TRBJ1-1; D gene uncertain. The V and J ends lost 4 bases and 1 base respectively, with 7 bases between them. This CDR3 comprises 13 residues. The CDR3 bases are TGTGCCAGCAGTTCCTCGGGGAACACTGAAGCTTTCTTT. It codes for CASSSSGNTEAFF.

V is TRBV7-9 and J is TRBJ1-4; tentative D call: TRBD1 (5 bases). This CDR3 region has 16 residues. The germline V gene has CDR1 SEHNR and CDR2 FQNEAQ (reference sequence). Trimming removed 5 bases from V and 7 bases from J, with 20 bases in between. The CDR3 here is CASSLGGARTFEKLFF. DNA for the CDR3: TGTGCCAGCAGCCTAGGCGGGGCACGGACTTTTGAAAAACTGTTTTTT.

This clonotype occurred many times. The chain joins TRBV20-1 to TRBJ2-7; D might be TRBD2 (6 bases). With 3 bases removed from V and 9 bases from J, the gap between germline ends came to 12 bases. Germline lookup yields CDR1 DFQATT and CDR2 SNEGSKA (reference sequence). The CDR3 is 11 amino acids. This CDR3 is CSASGGVGQYF. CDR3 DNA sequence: TGCAGTGCTAGTGGAGGGGTAGGGCAGTACTTC.

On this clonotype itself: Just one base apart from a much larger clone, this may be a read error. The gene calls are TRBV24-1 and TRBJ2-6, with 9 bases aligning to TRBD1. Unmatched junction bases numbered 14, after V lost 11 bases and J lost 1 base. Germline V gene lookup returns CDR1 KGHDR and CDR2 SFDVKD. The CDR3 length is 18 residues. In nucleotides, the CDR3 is TGTGCCATCGTTTCGCGTGGGACAGGGTGGTCTGGGGCCAACGTCCTGACTTTC. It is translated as CAIVSRGTGWSGANVLTF.

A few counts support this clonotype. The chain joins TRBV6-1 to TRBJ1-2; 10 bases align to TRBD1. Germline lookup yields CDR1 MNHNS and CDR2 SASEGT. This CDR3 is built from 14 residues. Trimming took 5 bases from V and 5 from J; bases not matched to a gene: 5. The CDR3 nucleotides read TGTGCCAGCAGTAGGGACAGGGGAGGTTATGGCTACACCTTC. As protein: CASSRDRGGYGYTF.

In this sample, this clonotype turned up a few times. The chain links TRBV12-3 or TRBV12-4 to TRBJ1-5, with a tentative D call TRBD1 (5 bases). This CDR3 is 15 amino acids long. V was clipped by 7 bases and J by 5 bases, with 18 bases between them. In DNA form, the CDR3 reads TGTGCCAGCATTTCGGGTGGGGGAGGGGATCAGCCCCAGCATTTT. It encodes CASISGGGGDQPQHF.

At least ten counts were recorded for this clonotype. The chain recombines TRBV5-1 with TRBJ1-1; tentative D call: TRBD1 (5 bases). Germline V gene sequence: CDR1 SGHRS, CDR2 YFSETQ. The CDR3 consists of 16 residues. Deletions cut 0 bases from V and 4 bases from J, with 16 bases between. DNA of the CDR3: TGCGCCAGCAGCTTGGGTGGGGGTCTAAGGAGCACTGAAGCTTTCTTT. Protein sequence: CASSLGGGLRSTEAFF.

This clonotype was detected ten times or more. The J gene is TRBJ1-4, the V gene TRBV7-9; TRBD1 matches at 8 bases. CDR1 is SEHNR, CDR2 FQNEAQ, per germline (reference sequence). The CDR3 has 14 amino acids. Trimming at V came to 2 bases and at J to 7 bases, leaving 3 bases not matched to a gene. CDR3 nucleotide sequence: TGTGCCAGCAGCTTAACACAGGGGGTTGAAAAACTGTTTTTT. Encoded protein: CASSLTQGVEKLFF.

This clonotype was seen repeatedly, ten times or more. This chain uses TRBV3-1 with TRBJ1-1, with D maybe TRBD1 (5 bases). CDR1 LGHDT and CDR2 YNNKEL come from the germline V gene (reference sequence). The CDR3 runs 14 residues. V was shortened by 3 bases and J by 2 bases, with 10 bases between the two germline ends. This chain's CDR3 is CASSHSTGNTEAFF. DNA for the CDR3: TGTGCCAGCAGCCACTCCACAGGAAACACTGAAGCTTTCTTT.

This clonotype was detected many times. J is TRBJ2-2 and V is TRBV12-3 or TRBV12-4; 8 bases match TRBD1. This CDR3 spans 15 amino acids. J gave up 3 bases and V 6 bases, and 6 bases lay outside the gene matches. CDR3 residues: CASSRWTGYTGELFF. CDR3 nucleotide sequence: TGTGCCAGCAGCCGATGGACAGGGTACACCGGGGAGCTGTTTTTT.

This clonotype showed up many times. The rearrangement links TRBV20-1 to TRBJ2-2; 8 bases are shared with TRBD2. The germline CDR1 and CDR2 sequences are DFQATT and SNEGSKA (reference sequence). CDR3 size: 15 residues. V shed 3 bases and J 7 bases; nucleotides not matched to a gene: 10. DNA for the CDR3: TGCAGTGCTAGGGATAGCGGGGCCCCCCACGGGGAGCTGTTTTTT. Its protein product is CSARDSGAPHGELFF.